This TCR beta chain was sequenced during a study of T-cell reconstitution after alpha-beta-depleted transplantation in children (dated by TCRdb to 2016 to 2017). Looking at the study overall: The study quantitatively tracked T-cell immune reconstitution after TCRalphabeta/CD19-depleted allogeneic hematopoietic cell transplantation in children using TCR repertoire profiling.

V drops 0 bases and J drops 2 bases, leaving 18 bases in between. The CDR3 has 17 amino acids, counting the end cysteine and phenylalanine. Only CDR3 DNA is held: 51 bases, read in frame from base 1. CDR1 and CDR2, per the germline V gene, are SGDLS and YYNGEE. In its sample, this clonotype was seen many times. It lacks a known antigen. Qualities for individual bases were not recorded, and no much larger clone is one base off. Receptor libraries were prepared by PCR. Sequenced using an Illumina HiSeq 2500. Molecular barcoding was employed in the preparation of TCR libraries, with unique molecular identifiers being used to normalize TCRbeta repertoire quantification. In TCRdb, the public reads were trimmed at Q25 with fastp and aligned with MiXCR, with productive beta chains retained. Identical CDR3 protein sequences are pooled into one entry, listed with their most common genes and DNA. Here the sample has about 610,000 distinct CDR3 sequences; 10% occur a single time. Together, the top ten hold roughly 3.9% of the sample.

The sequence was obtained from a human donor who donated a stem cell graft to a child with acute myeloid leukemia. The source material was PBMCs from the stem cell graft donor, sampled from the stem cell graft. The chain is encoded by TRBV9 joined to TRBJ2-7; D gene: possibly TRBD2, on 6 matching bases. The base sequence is TGTGCCAGCAGCGTAGCTACGGGTAGCGGACTAACCTACGAGCAGTACTTC. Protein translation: CASSVATGSGLTYEQYF.